This T cell receptor (beta chain) was identified during a study of cytomegalovirus exposure and HLA in healthy donors. Looking at the study overall: Among roughly 180 million T cells, an earlier analysis found about 110 million unique TCR beta sequences. The study, taken as a whole, reports: Common viral pathogens seemed, in a later analysis, to connect with several of the most significant clusters.

Germline assignment: CDR1 LGHNA and CDR2 YNFKEQ. This CDR3 has 16 amino acids. V lost 0 bases, J lost 2 bases, and 6 bases stayed unmatched. Primers included in the PCR were 60 Vbeta and 13 Jbeta primers. TCRdb keeps only in-frame clones here, not all; method: immunoSEQ multiplex PCR. The sample lists approximately 220,000 clones; over 65% were seen once. A remark on this clone: The antigen is undetermined.

This TCR came from a man in his late teens or twenties in good health and CMV-seronegative. This chain connects TRBV4-2 to TRBJ2-7; 8 bases fit TRBD1. Sample: PBMCs. Written as DNA, the CDR3 is TGTGCCAGCAGCCAAGACCCCCCAGGGGGCGCCTACGAGCAGTACTTC. Protein product: CASSQDPPGGAYEQYF.